The 28 T cell receptor beta chains given below trace back to one sample, sequenced in a study of blood T cell repertoires in COVID-19. The method was immunoSEQ multiplex PCR; TCRdb's version includes in-frame clones alone and lacks a portion of them. The table records 65,000 to 85,000 clones, about 80% of them present only once. Sequenced material: peripheral blood. The source is a man aged 45 to 65 with active or convalescent COVID-19.

This clone occurred a few times. The chain employs TRBV29-1 and TRBJ2-1; D ambiguous. Germline loops: CDR1 SQVTM, CDR2 ANQGSEA. This CDR3 is 14 amino acids long. Between the trimmed V and J ends, which lost 5 bases and 4 bases, there was a span of 15 bases. CDR3 in DNA: TGCAGCGTTCCTACCACAGCTCGTTACAATGAGCAGTTCTTC. Protein product: CSVPTTARYNEQFF.

This clone was observed a single time. The rearrangement joins TRBV29-1 to TRBJ2-3; D unclear. V was pared by 1 base and J by 4 bases, with 12 bases between. This CDR3 has 14 amino acids. Per germline, CDR1 SQVTM and CDR2 ANQGSEA. CDR3 amino acids: CSVEGRVQADTQYF. As DNA, the CDR3 is TGCAGCGTTGAAGGCCGCGTTCAGGCAGATACGCAGTATTTT.

This clone came up a few times. The gene calls are TRBV6-6 and TRBJ2-7; tentatively, D is TRBD2 (5 bases). Germline assignment: CDR1 MNHNY and CDR2 SVGAGI (reference sequence). Between the trimmed V and J ends, which lost 2 bases and 3 bases, there was a span of 14 bases. CDR3 length equals 15 residues. CDR3 region: CASSYLGVKRYEQYF. As DNA, the CDR3 is TGTGCCAGCAGTTACCTCGGGGTGAAACGCTACGAGCAGTACTTC.

A note on this clone: One end of the junction varies from germline; a read error may be responsible. This rearrangement joins TRBV7-7 to TRBJ2-3; 7 bases agree with TRBD2. CDR3 size: 14 residues. CDR1 SSHAT and CDR2 FNYEAQ come from the germline V gene (reference sequence). CDR3 sequence reads: CASSRGLVADTQYF. The CDR3 nucleotides read TGTGCTAGCAGCCGAGGACTAGTCGCAGATACGCAGTATTTT.

The chain links TRBV11-1 to TRBJ2-5; D ambiguous. Germline-derived CDR1 and CDR2 are SGHAT and FQDESV (reference sequence). This CDR3 has 13 residues. Between the trimmed V and J ends, which lost 2 bases and 5 bases, there was a span of 9 bases. CDR3 coding DNA: TGTGCCAGCAGCTTACAGATCCAGGAGACCCAGTACTTC. Its protein is CASSLQIQETQYF.

The chain employs TRBV5-4 and TRBJ2-5, with 8 positions matching TRBD1. The CDR3 consists of 14 residues. V shed 2 bases, J shed 4 bases, and the junction held 4 bases outside the gene matches. Per germline, CDR1 SGHNT and CDR2 YYREEE (reference sequence). CDR3: CASSLRQGTETQYF. CDR3 coding DNA: TGTGCCAGCAGCTTAAGACAGGGGACAGAGACCCAGTACTTC. The full variable domain, completed using reference TRBV5-4 and TRBJ2-5, is ETGVTQSPTHLIKTRGQQVTLRCSSQSGHNTVSWYQQALGQGPQFIFQYYREEENGRGNFPPRFSGLQFPNYSSELNVNALELDDSALYLCASSLRQGTETQYFGPGTRLLVL.

The rearrangement uses TRBV4-2 and TRBJ1-2; D possibly corresponds to TRBD1 (6 bases). This CDR3 has 13 amino acids. CDR1 and CDR2 (germline): LGHNA, YNFKEQ. Trimming removed 2 bases from V and 5 bases from J, with 9 bases in between. This chain's CDR3 is CASSQRGNYGYTF. CDR3 coding DNA: TGTGCCAGCAGCCAAAGGGGGAATTATGGCTACACCTTC.

The rearrangement uses TRBV30 and TRBJ2-3; 7 nucleotides agree with TRBD1. Losses at the gene ends were 7 bases for V and 0 bases for J; bases not matched to a gene: 4. CDR3 length: 13 residues. The germline V gene has CDR1 GTSNPN and CDR2 SVGIG (reference sequence). The CDR3 here is CASTGASTDTQYF. CDR3 bases: TGTGCCTCCACAGGGGCTAGCACAGATACGCAGTATTTT.

This rearrangement joins TRBV9 to TRBJ2-2; the match to TRBD2 covers 9 bases. The germline gives CDR1 SGDLS, CDR2 YYNGEE. J was trimmed by 4 bases and V by 6 bases; bases with no gene match: 4. CDR3 length: 14 residues. CDR3: CASNQRGVTGELFF. The CDR3 nucleotides are TGTGCCAGCAACCAGCGGGGGGTCACCGGGGAGCTGTTTTTT.

Notes on this clone: The junction and the germline gene differ at one end; a read error may be behind it. The chain is built from TRBV7-7 and TRBJ2-1; 11 nucleotides align to TRBD2. Germline lookup yields CDR1 SSHAT and CDR2 FNYEAQ (reference sequence). The CDR3 loop spans 19 amino acids. The CDR3 sequence is CASSLRGSGLAGGFNEQFF. CDR3 nucleotide sequence: TGTGCTAGCAGCTTAAGGGGCTCCGGGCTAGCGGGGGGATTCAATGAGCAGTTCTTC.

For the CDR3, the DNA is TGTGCCAGCAGTTTATACTCGGGACAGGGAACTGGGGCCAACGTCCTGACTTTC. It codes for CASSLYSGQGTGANVLTF. The chain carries TRBV27 and TRBJ2-6; 9 bases are a match to TRBD1. The CDR3 has 18 amino acids. Looked up from germline, CDR1 is MNHEY and CDR2 is SMNVEV (reference sequence). Germline trimming cut 1 base from V and 2 bases from J; bases unmatched to any gene: 6.

There are a few counts of this clone. This chain connects TRBV2 to TRBJ2-7; 8 positions match TRBD1. V shed 6 bases, J shed 1 base, and the junction held 8 bases outside the gene matches. The CDR3 runs to 15 residues. Germline CDR1 is SNHLY and CDR2 is FYNNEI. CDR3 DNA: TGTGCCAGCAGCCCCCTGACAGGGGTTTCCTACGAGCAGTACTTC. Translating gives CASSPLTGVSYEQYF.

The chain uses TRBV14 and TRBJ2-1; 7 nucleotides line up with TRBD2. Germline CDR1 SGHDN, CDR2 FVKESK. This CDR3 is 14 amino acids long. Unmatched junction bases numbered 6, after V lost 4 bases and J lost 6 bases. The CDR3 loop is CASSLRDYLNEQFF. CDR3 DNA sequence: TGTGCCAGCAGCCTCCGGGACTATCTCAATGAGCAGTTCTTC.

This clone was detected a few times. This chain uses TRBV6-5 with TRBJ1-6, with D maybe TRBD1 (5 bases). Germline CDR1 reads MNHEY; CDR2 reads SVGAGI. V was pared by 0 bases and J by 7 bases, with 10 bases between. CDR3 size: 15 residues. CDR3 nucleotide sequence: TGTGCCAGCAGTTACTCCGGGGGGAAAAATTCACCCCTCCACTTT. Its protein product is CASSYSGGKNSPLHF.

This clone was recorded a few times. The chain employs TRBV11-2 and TRBJ1-1, with a tentative D call TRBD1 (5 bases). The V end was cut by 7 bases, the J end by 10 bases, with 16 bases between. CDR1 and CDR2 (germline): SGHAT, FQNNGV. This CDR3 has 12 residues. CDR3 amino acids: CASTLGASGAFF. CDR3 bases: TGTGCCAGCACCCTAGGGGCGTCCGGAGCTTTCTTT. Supplemented by reference TRBV11-2 and TRBJ1-1, the full variable domain reads EAGVAQSPRYKIIEKRQSVAFWCNPISGHATLYWYQQILGQGPKLLIQFQNNGVVDDSQLPKDRFSAERLKGVDSTLKIQPAKLEDSAVYLCASTLGASGAFFGQGTRLTVV.

The chain couples TRBV29-1 to TRBJ2-3; 8 bases align to TRBD1. The CDR3 consists of 13 residues. Germline V CDR1 and CDR2: SQVTM, ANQGSEA. Trimming cost V 7 bases and J 5 bases; bases outside gene matches: 8. CDR3 loop: CSADRGQGDTQYF. The CDR3, as DNA: TGCAGCGCTGACAGGGGCCAAGGAGATACGCAGTATTTT.

The table lists this clone with a count of one. This chain connects TRBV7-9 to TRBJ2-7; 12 bases align to TRBD2. V was clipped by 1 base and J by 5 bases; unmatched bases: 6. The CDR3 runs 16 residues. Per the germline V gene, CDR1 is SEHNR and CDR2 is FQNEAQ (reference sequence). CDR3 sequence reads: CASSLVTSGGTDEQYF. Written as DNA, the CDR3 is TGTGCCAGCAGCTTAGTCACTAGCGGGGGGACCGACGAGCAGTACTTC.

The chain is built from TRBV4-3 and TRBJ1-2; 8 nucleotides agree with TRBD1. This CDR3 has 14 amino acids. V lost 3 bases and J lost 7; bases outside the gene matches: 7. CDR1 and CDR2 (germline): LGHNA, YSLEER. The CDR3 is CASSQEPGQGGYTF. CDR3 nucleotides: TGCGCCAGCAGCCAGGAACCCGGACAGGGTGGCTACACCTTC.

The chain has TRBV10-3 and TRBJ1-2; 7 nucleotides align to TRBD1. The germline V gene encodes CDR1 ENHRY and CDR2 SYGVKD. This CDR3 has 14 residues. V dropped 0 bases and J dropped 6; count of bases not matched to a gene: 4. The CDR3 here is CAISESQGEDGYTF. CDR3 in DNA: TGTGCCATCAGTGAGTCTCAGGGGGAGGATGGCTACACCTTC.

The chain combines TRBV11-2 with TRBJ2-3, with 8 positions matching TRBD1. Germline V CDR1 and CDR2: SGHAT, FQNNGV. The CDR3 consists of 16 residues. The V and J ends lost 1 base and 8 bases, in that order; junction bases with no gene match: 11. The CDR3 region has the DNA TGTGCCAGCAGCTTAGGGCTTCGGGGGACAGGACCTACGCAGTATTTT. Translated: CASSLGLRGTGPTQYF.

Concerning this clone itself: The junction differs from germline at one of its ends, possibly a read error. The chain uses TRBV6-2 or TRBV6-3 and TRBJ2-2, with TRBD1 identical over 11 bases. Germline V gene data show CDR1 as MNHEY and CDR2 as SVGEGT. The CDR3 loop spans 14 amino acids. The CDR3 loop is CASSSQGTGGVLFF. CDR3 DNA: TGTGCCAGCAGTTCACAGGGGACAGGGGGGGTGCTGTTTTTT.

In this sample, this clone turned up once. This sequence joins TRBV7-9 and TRBJ2-3; 8 bases are shared with TRBD1. The germline V gene encodes CDR1 SEHNR and CDR2 FQNEAQ (reference sequence). Trimming cost V 5 bases and J 2 bases; bases outside gene matches: 6. The CDR3 length is 15 residues. Here the CDR3 DNA reads TGTGCCAGCAGCGAAGGACAGGGCAACACAGATACGCAGTATTTT. Protein sequence: CASSEGQGNTDTQYF.

For the CDR3, the DNA is TGCAGTGTGAGGAAGGACTATGGCTACACCTTC. Its translation is CSVRKDYGYTF. This rearrangement joins TRBV20-1 to TRBJ1-2; no definite D call. The CDR3 has 11 amino acids. CDR1 DFQATT and CDR2 SNEGSKA come from the germline V gene (reference sequence). V lost 7 bases, J lost 3 bases, and 9 bases lay in between.

The chain carries TRBV3-1 (or the pseudogene TRBV3-2) and TRBJ1-6; 7 bases map to TRBD1. After removal of 2 bases from V and 11 bases from J, the junction contained 9 bases not matched to a gene. Germline V gives CDR1 LGHDT, CDR2 YNNKEL (reference sequence). This CDR3 spans 15 amino acids. CDR3 residues: CASSQPQGVSTPLHF. CDR3 DNA sequence: TGTGCCAGCAGCCAACCCCAGGGGGTATCCACACCCCTCCACTTT.

The chain combines TRBV12-3 or TRBV12-4 with TRBJ1-1; D perhaps matches TRBD1 (5 bases). Trimming took 6 bases from V and 5 from J, leaving 13 bases between them. There are 13 residues in the CDR3. The CDR3 nucleotides are TGTGCCAGCAGGGGGGGGGAATGGACTGAAGCTTTCTTT. It codes for CASRGGEWTEAFF.

The chain links TRBV7-2 to TRBJ2-3, with D possibly being TRBD2 (5 bases). Per the germline V gene, CDR1 is SGHTA and CDR2 is FQGNSA. The CDR3 loop spans 17 amino acids. V dropped 5 bases and J dropped 1 base, with 19 bases sitting between them. In DNA form, the CDR3 reads TGTGCCAGCAGCCTCCTGGACTTGCCAGGCCGCACAGATACGCAGTATTTT. Its translation is CASSLLDLPGRTDTQYF.

This sequence joins TRBV7-2 and TRBJ1-1; 8 bases match TRBD1. Germline V lookup: CDR1 SGHTA, CDR2 FQGNSA. V lost 6 bases, J lost 4 bases, and 10 bases stayed unmatched. CDR3 length: 15 amino acids. The chain's CDR3 is CASRPDRGGSTEAFF. As DNA, the CDR3 is TGTGCCAGCAGGCCTGACAGGGGCGGTAGCACTGAAGCTTTCTTT.

This clone was seen only once. The chain uses TRBV11-2 and TRBJ1-2, with TRBD1 matching 9 bases. J lost 7 bases, V lost 6 bases, and 12 bases had no gene match. This CDR3 has 15 amino acids. CDR1 and CDR2 (germline): SGHAT, FQNNGV. The CDR3 coding sequence is TGTGCCAGCAGGTCGCCGGGACAGGGTAATGGTGGCTACACCTTC. Encoded protein: CASRSPGQGNGGYTF.